This passage covers 22 T cell receptor beta chains from one sample sequenced in a study of radiotherapy plus CTLA-4 blockade in lung cancer. Measured with immunoSEQ multiplex PCR; TCRdb has only the in-frame clones, and not every one. The sample includes 81,000 or so clones, around 81% seen only once; the top ten take under 25%. This material consisted of peripheral blood, taken from a patient treated with radiotherapy plus ipilimumab. The receptors were sampled from a human donor with non-small cell lung cancer whose response to radiotherapy plus ipilimumab could not be evaluated. Some clones in this sample may be carry-over from other donors' samples.

Worth noting for this clone: Additional DNA sequences in this sample encode the identical CDR3. J is TRBJ2-5 and V is TRBV7-9, with a tentative D call TRBD1 (7 bases). Looked up from germline, CDR1 is SEHNR and CDR2 is FQNEAQ (reference sequence). CDR3 length equals 13 residues. V was shortened by 1 base and J by 10 bases, with 13 bases between the two germline ends. Written as DNA, the CDR3 is TGTGCCAGCAGCTTAGAAGGAGGGGGCGACCAGTACTTC. Translated, it gives CASSLEGGGDQYF.

This clone was found a few times. The chain joins TRBV5-1 to TRBJ2-7; 10 bases are a match to TRBD1. CDR1 SGHRS and CDR2 YFSETQ come from the germline V gene. J was trimmed by 5 bases and V by 2 bases; bases with no gene match: 4. This CDR3 region has 14 residues. CDR3 amino acids: CASSFGTGVHEQYF. CDR3 bases: TGCGCCAGCAGCTTCGGGACAGGGGTCCACGAGCAGTACTTC.

Only a few counts were recorded for this clone. This chain connects TRBV12-2 to TRBJ1-5; the table's D call, TRBD1, was not checked against the DNA. TRBV12-2 is a documented pseudogene. This CDR3 spans 19 amino acids. In nucleotides, the CDR3 is TGTGCAAGTCGCTTGCTTTTACAGGGGGTACGAAAAAGCAATCAGCCCCAGCATTTT. Translated, it gives CASRLLLQGVRKSNQPQHF.

Here the CDR3 reads CASSSGGTANTGELFF. For the CDR3, the DNA is TGCGCCAGCAGCTCGGGTGGGACAGCGAACACCGGGGAGCTGTTTTTT. The V call is TRBV5-1, the J call TRBJ2-2, with 7 bases aligning to TRBD1. From germline, CDR1 is SGHRS and CDR2 YFSETQ. The CDR3 runs to 16 residues. V lost 3 bases and J lost 0; bases outside the gene matches: 5. Together with reference TRBV5-1 and TRBJ2-2, the CDR3 gives the full variable domain: KAGVTQTPRYLIKTRGQQVTLSCSPISGHRSVSWYQQTPGQGLQFLFEYFSETQRNKGNFPGRFSGRQFSNSRSEMNVSTLELGDSALYLCASSSGGTANTGELFFGEGSRLTVL.

The chain joins TRBV4-1 to TRBJ1-4; D unclear. The V end lost 0 bases, the J end lost 1 base, and 12 bases lay between the germline ends. This CDR3 spans 17 amino acids. Germline V gene sequence: CDR1 MGHRA, CDR2 YSYEKL. The CDR3 spells CASSQEGLGRTNEKLFF. The CDR3 DNA reads TGCGCCAGCAGCCAAGAAGGTTTAGGGAGAACTAATGAAAAACTGTTTTTT.

V usage is TRBV7-8 and J usage is TRBJ1-5; possible D gene TRBD1, 6 bases. This CDR3 spans 16 amino acids. The germline V and J ends were trimmed by 2 bases and 0 bases, with 11 bases remaining between them. Germline loops: CDR1 SGHVS, CDR2 FQNEAQ. CDR3 loop: CASSLPGHYSNQPQHF. CDR3 nucleotides: TGTGCCAGCAGCTTACCGGGACATTATAGCAATCAGCCCCAGCATTTT. The full variable domain, with the rest looked up from reference TRBV7-8 and TRBJ1-5, is GAGVSQSPRYKVAKRGQDVALRCDPISGHVSLFWYQQALGQGPEFLTYFQNEAQLDKSGLPSDRFFAERPEGSVSTLKIQRTQQEDSAVYLCASSLPGHYSNQPQHFGDGTRLSIL.

This clone has only a few counts. The rearrangement links TRBV28 to TRBJ1-3; no reliable D call. Germline values: CDR1 MDHEN, CDR2 SYDVKM. V shed 2 bases and J shed 4 bases, with 9 bases lying between them. The CDR3 is made up of 14 amino acids. The CDR3 loop reads CASSLRGYGNTIYF. CDR3 coding DNA: TGTGCCAGCAGTTTACGGGGATACGGAAACACCATATATTTT.

V and J are TRBV11-3 and TRBJ2-5; 8 bases are shared with TRBD1. Germline V gives CDR1 SGHNT, CDR2 YENEEA. This CDR3 has 13 residues. Germline trimming cut 8 bases from V and 2 bases from J; bases unmatched to any gene: 4. The DNA for the CDR3 is TGTGCCAGCCGGCGGACAGGGCAAGAGACCCAGTACTTC. Amino acid sequence: CASRRTGQETQYF.

This clone was observed once. The chain combines TRBV2 with TRBJ2-5; 9 bases are shared with TRBD1. The J call is uncertain, as TRBJ2-7 better fits the DNA end. The germline CDR1 and CDR2 sequences are SNHLY and FYNNEI. This CDR3 is built from 16 residues. The DNA of the CDR3 is TGTGCCAGCAGCTTTCTACGGGGGACAGGGAGCGGCGAGCAGTACTTC. This gives the protein CASSFLRGTGSGEQYF.

The chain has TRBV5-1 and TRBJ1-3; maybe TRBD1 (6 bases). V was pared by 0 bases and J by 9 bases, with 25 bases between. Germline assignment: CDR1 SGHRS and CDR2 YFSETQ. This CDR3 has 18 amino acids. The DNA for the CDR3 is TGCGCCAGCAGCTTGGAGGCTCTGGGACAACTACCTTCGAGCACCATATATTTT. Translating gives CASSLEALGQLPSSTIYF.

V is TRBV10-3 and J is TRBJ2-2, with 7 bases identical to TRBD1. V shed 7 bases and J 3 bases; nucleotides not matched to a gene: 5. The germline V gene has CDR1 ENHRY and CDR2 SYGVKD. The CDR3 is 14 residues long. The CDR3 sequence is CAITAQGDTGELFF. The CDR3 coding sequence is TGTGCCATCACTGCCCAGGGGGACACCGGGGAGCTGTTTTTT.

The J gene is TRBJ1-5, the V gene TRBV30; a possible D gene is TRBD1 (6 bases). V was clipped by 7 bases and J by 0 bases, with 10 bases between them. The CDR3 has 13 residues. Germline CDR1 and CDR2: GTSNPN and SVGIG (reference sequence). CDR3 in amino acids: CASAGASNQPQHF. CDR3 in DNA: TGTGCCTCCGCAGGGGCTAGCAATCAGCCCCAGCATTTT.

Written as DNA, the CDR3 is TGCGCCAGCAGCCAAGGGACACCTCCACAAGAGACCCAGTACTTC. This encodes CASSQGTPPQETQYF. This chain joins TRBV4-1 and TRBJ2-5, with D possibly matching TRBD1 (5 bases). The CDR3 sequence is 15 residues long. Germline V gives CDR1 MGHRA, CDR2 YSYEKL. V was clipped by 1 base and J by 2 bases, with 11 bases between them.

The V call is TRBV13, the J call TRBJ1-5; D not resolved. The CDR3 contains 13 residues. Trimming removed 3 bases at V and 6 bases at J, with 9 bases between. The germline gives CDR1 PRHDT, CDR2 FYEKMQ (reference sequence). CDR3 residues: CASSLEAAQPQHF. DNA for the CDR3: TGTGCCAGCAGCTTGGAGGCTGCTCAGCCCCAGCATTTT.

The V and J genes are TRBV4-3 and TRBJ2-7; 7 bases are shared with TRBD1. V gave up 0 bases and J gave up 0 bases; unmatched junction bases: 8. The germline V gene encodes CDR1 LGHNA and CDR2 YSLEER. The CDR3 runs to 17 residues. The CDR3 loop is CASSQDWLGQTSYEQYF. For the CDR3, the DNA is TGCGCCAGCAGCCAAGATTGGTTGGGACAGACCTCCTACGAGCAGTACTTC.

J is TRBJ1-3 and V is TRBV6-1; no reliable D call. The CDR3 is made up of 17 amino acids. Trimming left V 4 bases short and J 0 bases short, with 16 bases between. Per germline, CDR1 MNHNS and CDR2 SASEGT. The CDR3 spells CASSVTLTGNSGNTIYF. CDR3 bases: TGTGCCAGCAGTGTAACCCTGACGGGAAACTCTGGAAACACCATATATTTT.

This clone was picked up one time. The V gene is TRBV4-3, the J gene TRBJ2-3; the match to TRBD2 covers 8 bases. After removal of 3 bases from V and 4 bases from J, the junction contained 15 bases not matched to a gene. Per the germline V gene, CDR1 is LGHNA and CDR2 is YSLEER. The CDR3 consists of 18 residues. The CDR3, as DNA: TGCGCCAGCAGCCACCCACCGGGGGTGGGACTAGTAGCAGATACGCAGTATTTT. Translating gives CASSHPPGVGLVADTQYF.

J is TRBJ1-1 and V is TRBV11-2, with D possibly matching TRBD1 (5 bases). The V gene lost 6 bases and the J gene lost 0 bases, with 14 bases spanning the gap. Germline CDR1 is SGHAT and CDR2 is FQNNGV. The length of the CDR3 is 15 residues. The CDR3 coding sequence is TGTGCCAGCAGACCCGCGGGGGGAATGAACACTGAAGCTTTCTTT. Amino acid sequence: CASRPAGGMNTEAFF. The variable domain in full, with the rest retrieved from reference TRBV11-2 and TRBJ1-1, is EAGVAQSPRYKIIEKRQSVAFWCNPISGHATLYWYQQILGQGPKLLIQFQNNGVVDDSQLPKDRFSAERLKGVDSTLKIQPAKLEDSAVYLCASRPAGGMNTEAFFGQGTRLTVV.

This clone was recorded a few times. V gene TRBV27 combines with J gene TRBJ2-7, with 10 bases fitting TRBD1. CDR1 is MNHEY, CDR2 SMNVEV, per germline (reference sequence). Unmatched junction bases numbered 12, after V lost 10 bases and J lost 6 bases. The CDR3 has 14 residues. The CDR3 sequence: CATKPGQGYGEQYF. The CDR3 nucleotides are TGTGCCACCAAGCCGGGACAGGGGTACGGCGAGCAGTACTTC.

This rearrangement joins TRBV9 to TRBJ1-1, with D hard to call. The CDR3 has 16 amino acids. The germline V gene encodes CDR1 SGDLS and CDR2 YYNGEE. V was pared by 5 bases and J by 1 base, with 18 bases between. CDR3 region: CASSRRREPQNTEAFF. In DNA form, the CDR3 reads TGTGCCAGCAGTCGTAGGAGGGAACCCCAGAACACTGAAGCTTTCTTT. Supplemented by reference TRBV9 and TRBJ1-1, the full variable domain reads DSGVTQTPKHLITATGQRVTLRCSPRSGDLSVYWYQQSLDQGLQFLIQYYNGEERAKGNILERFSAQQFPDLHSELNLSSLELGDSALYFCASSRRREPQNTEAFFGQGTRLTVV.

This clone was seen just once. J is TRBJ2-1 and V is TRBV6-1; 8 bases map to TRBD1. Germline CDR1 is MNHNS and CDR2 is SASEGT. The V gene end was trimmed by 0 bases and the J gene end by 13 bases; junction bases not matched to a gene: 26. There are 20 residues in the CDR3. The CDR3 region has the DNA TGTGCCAGCAGTGAAGCCCCCGGGACAGGATTATTGTTTGGATCCCCCGTACAGTTCTTC. This encodes CASSEAPGTGLLFGSPVQFF.

The count of this clone is one. The rearrangement links TRBV5-1 to TRBJ1-5, with unresolved D. CDR1 and CDR2 from the germline V gene are SGHRS and YFSETQ. The CDR3 totals 14 residues. With 0 bases removed from V and 7 bases from J, the gap between germline ends came to 11 bases. The CDR3 is CASSLAPGPQPQHF. As DNA, the CDR3 is TGCGCCAGCAGCTTGGCCCCAGGCCCGCAGCCCCAGCATTTT.